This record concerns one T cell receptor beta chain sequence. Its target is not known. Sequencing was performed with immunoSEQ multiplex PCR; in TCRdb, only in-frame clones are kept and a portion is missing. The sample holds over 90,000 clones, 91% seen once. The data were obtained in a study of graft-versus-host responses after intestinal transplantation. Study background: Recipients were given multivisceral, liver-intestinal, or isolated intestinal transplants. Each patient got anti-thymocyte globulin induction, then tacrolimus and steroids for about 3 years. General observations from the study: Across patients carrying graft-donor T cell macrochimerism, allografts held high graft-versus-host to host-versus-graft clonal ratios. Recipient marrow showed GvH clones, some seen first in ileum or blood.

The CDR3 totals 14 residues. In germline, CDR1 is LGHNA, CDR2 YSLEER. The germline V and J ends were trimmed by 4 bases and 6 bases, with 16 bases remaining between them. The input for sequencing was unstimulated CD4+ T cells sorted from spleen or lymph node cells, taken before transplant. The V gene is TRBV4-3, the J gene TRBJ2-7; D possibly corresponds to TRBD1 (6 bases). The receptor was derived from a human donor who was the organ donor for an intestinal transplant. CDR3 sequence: CASSRHRESGEQYF. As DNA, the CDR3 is TGCGCCAGCAGCCGTCACAGGGAGTCCGGCGAGCAGTACTTC.